This T cell receptor (beta chain) came from a study of T cells in Graves' hyperthyroidism and ophthalmopathy. TCR beta CDR3 sequences were amplified from RNA transcripts. TCR CDR3 regions were first amplified by RT-PCR with HTBI primers. TCRdb called the multiplex PCR reads again in MiXCR, with one record for every CDR3 protein. The sample consists of 410,000 or so distinct CDR3 sequences, approximately 15% of them appearing once. Study-wide findings and caveats: Also found in blood were most expanded thyroid clonotypes above 0.001.

Trimming took 4 bases from V and 0 from J, leaving 15 bases between them. The CDR3 consists of 15 residues. Per the germline V gene, CDR1 is SQVTM and CDR2 is ANQGSEA. This clonotype was observed at least ten times. Its target is unknown. Researchers barred patients who had uncontrolled infection, other autoimmune disease, pregnancy or lactation. PBMCs came from around 10 ml fresh peripheral blood. The V call is TRBV29-1, the J call TRBJ1-1; D is perhaps TRBD1 (5 bases). Sequenced material: blood. This receptor was obtained from a man in his late teens or twenties with Graves' ophthalmopathy. In DNA form, the CDR3 reads TGCAGCGTTGTGGGCAGGGCTACATTGAACACTGAAGCTTTCTTT. This codes for CSVVGRATLNTEAFF. Complete variable domain (other parts from reference TRBV29-1 and TRBJ1-1): SAVISQKPSRDICQRGTSLTIQCQVDSQVTMMFWYRQQPGQSLTLIATANQGSEATYESGFVIDKFPISRPNLTFSTLTVSNMSPEDSSIYLCSVVGRATLNTEAFFGQGTRLTVV.